What follows is one T cell receptor (beta chain) and its context. Its antigen is as yet unknown. This sample stems from a study of T cells after yellow fever vaccination. The wider study: Fractions of low cell number were prepared using SMART-Seq v4 Ultra Low Input. Broader study findings: Contaminants from the bulk population, in the form of abundant clonotypes, could be found in FACS-sorted repertoires.

One entry per CDR3 protein results from TCRdb running MiXCR on the 5' RACE reads. The sample records around 550,000 distinct CDR3 sequences, 15% to 20% being singletons. CDR3 length: 16 amino acids. In germline, CDR1 is KGHSH, CDR2 LQKENI. The ends lost 4 bases at V and 0 bases at J; junction bases unmatched: 7. The sequencing used PBMCs, collected 15 days after the yellow fever booster vaccination. The chain joins TRBV18 to TRBJ1-1; 8 nucleotides line up with TRBD1. This sequence originates from a man aged 30 to 45 who received the YFV17D yellow fever vaccine. In DNA, the CDR3 is TGTGCCAGCTCACGAAACAGGGGGGGAATGAACACTGAAGCTTTCTTT. Protein: CASSRNRGGMNTEAFF.